Below are 26 T cell receptor beta chains sequenced from a single sample in a study of response to subunit inactivated influenza vaccine. Each CDR3 protein gets one entry after TCRdb re-called the RT-PCR reads with MiXCR. The sample consists of about 580,000 distinct CDR3 sequences, 12% to 15% of them appearing once. The sample consisted of PBMCs from blood, taken 12 days after vaccination. All receptors come from a man in his forties or fifties who received an inactivated influenza vaccine.

V usage is TRBV5-1 and J usage is TRBJ2-1; maybe TRBD1 (5 bases). Germline V lookup: CDR1 SGHRS, CDR2 YFSETQ. The CDR3 length is 15 residues. V gave up 0 bases and J gave up 1 base, with 8 bases separating them. CDR3 nucleotide sequence: TGCGCCAGCAGCTTGGCCCAGGGTTCCTACAATGAGCAGTTCTTC. Amino acid sequence: CASSLAQGSYNEQFF.

J is TRBJ2-3 and V is TRBV4-2; D tentatively fits TRBD1 or TRBD2 (5 bases each). CDR1 LGHNA and CDR2 YNFKEQ come from the germline V gene. The CDR3 runs to 15 residues. V gave up 1 base and J gave up 2 bases, with 10 bases separating them. The CDR3 nucleotides are TGTGCCAGCAGCCAAGTACGAGGGACCACAGATACGCAGTATTTT. Translated, it gives CASSQVRGTTDTQYF.

Many counts were recorded for this clonotype. This chain links TRBV24-1 with TRBJ1-5, with no clear D. Per the germline V gene, CDR1 is KGHDR and CDR2 is SFDVKD. V dropped 7 bases and J dropped 11 bases, with 14 bases sitting between them. The CDR3 is made up of 12 amino acids. The CDR3 here is CATSEGPRAQHF. The CDR3 DNA sequence: TGTGCCACCAGCGAGGGTCCCCGAGCCCAGCATTTT.

This clonotype was counted between two and nine times. V gene TRBV12-3 or TRBV12-4 combines with J gene TRBJ1-1; 7 bases are shared with TRBD1. This CDR3 is 15 amino acids long. With V trimmed by 3 bases and J by 2 bases, 6 bases remained unmatched. The CDR3 protein is CASSFSGGENTEAFF. CDR3 in DNA: TGTGCCAGCAGTTTTTCAGGGGGAGAAAACACTGAAGCTTTCTTT.

At least ten counts were recorded for this clonotype. The rearrangement joins TRBV11-2 to TRBJ2-3, with a possible D match to TRBD1 (6 bases). This CDR3 is built from 14 residues. V dropped 3 bases and J dropped 3 bases, with 10 bases sitting between them. Per the germline V gene, CDR1 is SGHAT and CDR2 is FQNNGV. CDR3 coding DNA: TGTGCCAGCAGCTTTAAAGGACAGACAGATACGCAGTATTTT. It encodes CASSFKGQTDTQYF. The variable domain in full, completed from reference TRBV11-2 and TRBJ2-3, reads EAGVAQSPRYKIIEKRQSVAFWCNPISGHATLYWYQQILGQGPKLLIQFQNNGVVDDSQLPKDRFSAERLKGVDSTLKIQPAKLEDSAVYLCASSFKGQTDTQYFGPGTRLTVL.

The rearrangement joins TRBV5-1 to TRBJ2-7; TRBD2 matches at 8 bases. The CDR3 runs to 14 residues. V lost 4 bases, J lost 1 base, and 4 bases stayed unmatched. Germline lookup yields CDR1 SGHRS and CDR2 YFSETQ. DNA for the CDR3: TGCGCCAGCAGCCCGACTAGCGCGTCCTACGAGCAGTACTTC. The encoded protein is CASSPTSASYEQYF. Full variable domain (missing parts from reference TRBV5-1 and TRBJ2-7): KAGVTQTPRYLIKTRGQQVTLSCSPISGHRSVSWYQQTPGQGLQFLFEYFSETQRNKGNFPGRFSGRQFSNSRSEMNVSTLELGDSALYLCASSPTSASYEQYFGPGTRLTVT.

This clonotype was observed a handful of times. This chain joins TRBV28 and TRBJ2-1; D gene ambiguous. Per the germline V gene, CDR1 is MDHEN and CDR2 is SYDVKM. This CDR3 region has 13 residues. Trimming shortened V by 6 bases and J by 7 bases, and 13 bases separated the two germline ends. The CDR3 coding sequence is TGTGCCAGCAGACTTTCAGGTGGTAATGAGCAGTTCTTC. Translating gives CASRLSGGNEQFF.

The V and J genes are TRBV7-9 and TRBJ2-3, with unresolved D. The CDR3 contains 16 residues. Germline-derived CDR1 and CDR2 are SEHNR and FQNEAQ (reference sequence). V was shortened by 3 bases and J by 3 bases, with 16 bases between the two germline ends. This CDR3 is CASSFLLGRTTDTQYF. The CDR3, as DNA: TGTGCCAGCAGCTTCTTACTTGGCAGAACTACAGATACGCAGTATTTT.

This clonotype was observed a few times. The V and J genes are TRBV18 and TRBJ2-1, with D tentatively TRBD1 (6 bases). V lost 0 bases to trimming and J lost 1 base, with 10 bases between them. Germline CDR1 and CDR2: KGHSH and LQKENI. The CDR3 length is 16 residues. The CDR3 bases are TGTGCCAGCTCACCACCGGGGACAACTTCCTACAATGAGCAGTTCTTC. Its protein product is CASSPPGTTSYNEQFF.

A few counts support this clonotype. The chain is built from TRBV27 and TRBJ2-2; D may be TRBD1 or TRBD2 (5 bases each). The CDR3 spans 15 residues. Trimming took 5 bases from V and 0 from J, leaving 10 bases between them. The germline CDR1 and CDR2 sequences are MNHEY and SMNVEV (reference sequence). The CDR3 nucleotides read TGTGCCAGCAGTCAAAAGGGACCGAACACCGGGGAGCTGTTTTTT. This translates into CASSQKGPNTGELFF.

This clonotype was recorded a few times. The chain links TRBV7-2 to TRBJ2-5, with no clear D. CDR1 SGHTA and CDR2 FQGNSA come from the germline V gene. The CDR3 length is 17 residues. V shed 1 base and J shed 2 bases, with 17 bases lying between them. In DNA form, the CDR3 reads TGTGCCAGCAGCTTAGGAATAATTACAGACTTACAAGAGACCCAGTACTTC. Translating it yields CASSLGIITDLQETQYF.

This rearrangement joins TRBV3-1 to TRBJ1-6; D possibly corresponds to TRBD1 (5 bases). Germline V gene sequence: CDR1 LGHDT, CDR2 YNNKEL (reference sequence). The ends were cut back, 4 bases at V and 10 bases at J, with 14 bases in the middle. The CDR3 has 14 amino acids. The CDR3 DNA follows: TGTGCCAGCAGCCTCCCCGGGACGGCATCACCCCTCCACTTT. Translation gives CASSLPGTASPLHF.

The chain combines TRBV10-3 with TRBJ2-3, with 10 bases that match TRBD1. J was trimmed by 4 bases and V by 5 bases; bases with no gene match: 9. The CDR3 spans 16 residues. From germline, CDR1 is ENHRY and CDR2 SYGVKD. The CDR3 protein is CAISRQGAGVADTQYF. CDR3 DNA sequence: TGTGCCATCAGTCGACAGGGGGCCGGAGTAGCAGATACGCAGTATTTT.

This clonotype was observed a few times. This chain links TRBV7-2 with TRBJ2-5; a weak D match, TRBD2 (5 bases). Per germline, CDR1 SGHTA and CDR2 FQGNSA. Trimming left V 3 bases short and J 5 bases short, with 16 bases between. The CDR3 length is 15 residues. This CDR3 is CASSLLARPTETQYF. CDR3 nucleotide sequence: TGTGCCAGCAGCTTGCTAGCTCGACCTACGGAGACCCAGTACTTC.

This clonotype showed up just a few times. The CDR3 sequence: CASSLGSRPYNEQFF. The DNA of the CDR3 is TGCGCCAGCAGCTTAGGCAGCCGTCCCTACAATGAGCAGTTCTTC. V usage is TRBV5-1 and J usage is TRBJ2-1, with D unresolved. Trimming took off 2 bases at V and 2 bases at J, with 11 bases between the two ends. Germline values: CDR1 SGHRS, CDR2 YFSETQ. The length of the CDR3 is 15 residues.

The chain carries TRBV4-3 and TRBJ2-3; 8 bases fit TRBD1. CDR3 length equals 14 residues. After removal of 5 bases from V and 4 bases from J, the junction contained 5 bases not matched to a gene. Germline-derived CDR1 and CDR2 are LGHNA and YSLEER. The CDR3 DNA reads TGCGCCAGCAGCGAACAGGGGGAGGCAGATACGCAGTATTTT. This codes for CASSEQGEADTQYF.

This clonotype occurred a few times. This rearrangement joins TRBV20-1 to TRBJ1-6; TRBD1 aligns across 11 bases. Looked up from germline, CDR1 is DFQATT and CDR2 is SNEGSKA (reference sequence). The J segment lost 8 bases and the V segment lost 0 bases, leaving 6 bases of the junction unmatched. The length of the CDR3 is 16 residues. Here the CDR3 reads CSARDPGQGVDSPLHF. The CDR3 DNA reads as TGCAGTGCTAGAGACCCGGGACAGGGGGTGGATTCACCCCTCCACTTT.

The chain employs TRBV6-5 and TRBJ2-1; D unresolved. The germline gives CDR1 MNHEY, CDR2 SVGAGI. Trimming pared 0 bases from V and 0 bases from J, leaving 12 bases between. The length of the CDR3 is 17 residues. This CDR3 is CASSYSRRELSYNEQFF. CDR3 nucleotide sequence: TGTGCCAGCAGTTACTCGAGGCGTGAACTCTCCTACAATGAGCAGTTCTTC.

This clonotype was observed a few times. The chain uses TRBV3-1 and TRBJ1-6; D unresolved. CDR3 length: 12 residues. Trimming left V 4 bases short and J 7 bases short, with 5 bases between. Germline V lookup: CDR1 LGHDT, CDR2 YNNKEL (reference sequence). CDR3 sequence: CASSRGNSPLHF. CDR3 bases: TGTGCCAGCAGCCGCGGGAATTCACCCCTCCACTTT.

This clonotype was observed at least ten times. The chain has TRBV5-1 and TRBJ2-5; TRBD2 aligns across 10 bases. CDR1 is SGHRS, CDR2 YFSETQ, per germline. V dropped 4 bases and J dropped 5; count of bases not matched to a gene: 8. CDR3 size: 15 residues. This CDR3 is CASSDGLAGVETQYF. CDR3 nucleotides: TGCGCCAGCAGCGACGGGCTAGCGGGAGTGGAGACCCAGTACTTC.

In this sample, this clonotype turned up a few times. J is TRBJ2-2 and V is TRBV5-8; D is perhaps TRBD2 (6 bases). The CDR3 covers 17 residues. Germline V gene lookup returns CDR1 SGHTS and CDR2 YDEGEE. V lost 0 bases, J lost 7 bases, and 19 bases lay in between. For the CDR3, the DNA is TGTGCCAGCAGCTTGGCCGCGGGGTCGGGAAGTCTCGGGGAGCTGTTTTTT. As protein: CASSLAAGSGSLGELFF.

This clonotype was picked up many times. The gene calls are TRBV12-3 or TRBV12-4 and TRBJ1-2; D gene ambiguous. The CDR3 contains 13 residues. V was cut by 6 bases and J by 2 bases, with 10 bases left in between. CDR3 loop: CASSLGKNYGYTF. CDR3 DNA: TGTGCCAGCAGCCTCGGGAAAAACTATGGCTACACCTTC.

This clonotype was counted only a few times. V gene TRBV2 combines with J gene TRBJ1-3, with a weak D call TRBD1 (5 bases). Germline CDR1 and CDR2: SNHLY and FYNNEI. There are 15 residues in the CDR3. V shed 9 bases and J shed 0 bases, with 15 bases lying between them. CDR3 region: CASKDKLSSGNTIYF. Here the CDR3 DNA reads TGTGCCAGTAAGGACAAGTTGAGCTCTGGAAACACCATATATTTT. The variable domain in full, with the rest retrieved from reference TRBV2 and TRBJ1-3, is EPEVTQTPSHQVTQMGQEVILRCVPISNHLYFYWYRQILGQKVEFLVSFYNNEISEKSEIFDDQFSVERPDGSNFTLKIRSTKLEDSAMYFCASKDKLSSGNTIYFGEGSWLTVV.

V is TRBV4-1 and J is TRBJ2-7, with a weak D call TRBD1 (5 bases). The ends were cut back, 4 bases at V and 0 bases at J, with 16 bases in the middle. CDR1 and CDR2 from the germline V gene are MGHRA and YSYEKL. The CDR3 contains 16 residues. The CDR3 DNA reads as TGCGCCAGCAGCCGCTACCCTCAGGGTCCCTCCTACGAGCAGTACTTC. This gives the protein CASSRYPQGPSYEQYF.

The rearrangement uses TRBV18 and TRBJ2-3, with 7 bases identical to TRBD2. Germline trimming cut 1 base from V and 8 bases from J; bases unmatched to any gene: 12. Looked up from germline, CDR1 is KGHSH and CDR2 is LQKENI. The CDR3 has 16 residues. CDR3 loop: CASSPRPSGIQSTQYF. CDR3 DNA sequence: TGTGCCAGCTCACCACGGCCAAGCGGGATCCAGTCTACGCAGTATTTT.

This chain joins TRBV6-1 and TRBJ1-5; a possible D gene is TRBD1 (6 bases). This CDR3 comprises 18 residues. The germline gives CDR1 MNHNS, CDR2 SASEGT. Trimming pared 5 bases from V and 3 bases from J, leaving 23 bases between. The CDR3 nucleotides are TGTGCCAGCAGTCCCACGAGGGGCAGGGGCCTCCTCAATCAGCCCCAGCATTTT. It yields the protein CASSPTRGRGLLNQPQHF.